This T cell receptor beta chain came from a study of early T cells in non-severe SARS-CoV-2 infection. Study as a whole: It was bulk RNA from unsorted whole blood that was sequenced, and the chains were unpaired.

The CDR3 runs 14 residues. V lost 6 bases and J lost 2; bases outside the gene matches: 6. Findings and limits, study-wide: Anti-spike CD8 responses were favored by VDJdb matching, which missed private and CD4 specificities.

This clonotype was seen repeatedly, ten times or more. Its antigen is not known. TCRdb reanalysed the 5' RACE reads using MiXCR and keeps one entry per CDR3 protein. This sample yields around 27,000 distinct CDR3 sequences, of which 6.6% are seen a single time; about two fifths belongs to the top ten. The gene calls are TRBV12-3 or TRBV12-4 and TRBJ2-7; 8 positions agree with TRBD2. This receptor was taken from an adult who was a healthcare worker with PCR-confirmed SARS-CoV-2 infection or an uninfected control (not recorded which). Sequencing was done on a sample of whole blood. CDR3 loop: CASRPGLVPYEQYF. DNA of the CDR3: TGTGCCAGCAGACCGGGACTAGTCCCCTACGAGCAGTACTTC.